This T cell receptor beta chain was sequenced during a study of identical twins' blood T cells (dated by TCRdb to about 2013). For the study in its entirety: Some 51 million Illumina reads were obtained across 12 libraries, comprising six alpha-chain and six beta-chain libraries. The study compared TCR alpha and beta chain repertoires of three pairs of monozygous twins using next-generation sequencing to assess genetic influence on repertoire formation.

Broad study findings and their caveats: Looking at the most abundant TCRbeta clonotypes, every donor had more CDR3 sequences in common with her twin than with unrelated donors. Twin pairs were reported to be markedly more alike in V gene usage than unrelated donors were, even when looking at non-selected out-of-frame TCRbeta clonotypes. Independent studies were stated to be required to validate the proposed role of the TCRalpha J segment in MHC recognition during thymic selection. Because the twins were raised together, environmental influences could not be ruled out as an explanation for the similarity between twins. The count of CDR3 clonotypes shared by two donors depended mainly on the product of the two donors' cloneset sizes, and twins did not clearly depart from this trend.

For this clonotype: It lacks a known antigen. The input lacks base qualities; no much larger clone sits a single base away.

Donors were six healthy women forming three monozygous twin pairs. All three twin pairs had been raised together and were thought likely to have encountered the same vaccines and infectious agents. RNA was isolated from peripheral blood mononuclear cells and used to prepare TCR cDNA libraries. Library generation was performed with 5' RACE. These reads were obtained on an Illumina Genome Analyzer IIx. The RNA-based TCR cDNA libraries were made using a previously described protocol that was modified in several ways. Sample-specific barcodes were introduced on both ends of each TCR cDNA library during cDNA synthesis and amplification to prevent cross-contamination. Per the authors' processing: Between about 95,000 and nearly 500,000 clonotypes were identified per individual, with roughly 2 to 3.6 million CDR3-containing reads per library. Reads with improper barcode index combinations were discarded, and clonesets were then built for each library with the MiTCR software. During the assembly of CDR3 clonotypes by MiTCR, low-quality reads were filtered or rescued and PCR and sequencing errors were corrected. Artificial out-of-frame clonotypes were removed by being mapped to in-frame sequences, with one indel in the CDR3 allowed. V and J gene usage similarity between donors was measured as Jensen-Shannon divergence divided by mean entropy. In-frame beta chains were kept once TCRdb had trimmed the public reads at Q25 with fastp and called clones with MiXCR. CDR3 protein duplicates are merged, each entry listing the most common genes and DNA. In this record, the V and J calls reflect TCRdb's handling and not the investigators' own analysis. The sample table holds hundreds of thousands of distinct CDR3 sequences, of which about 28% were seen once. 6% to 7% of the sample goes to the ten largest clones.

V gives up 7 bases and J gives up 10 bases, and the segment between their germline ends measures 22 bases. From a lookup of the germline V gene (reference sequence), CDR1 and CDR2 are MNHNY and SVGAGI. From cysteine to phenylalanine, the CDR3 is 14 amino acids long. CDR3 DNA only is kept here, 42 bases in frame from base 1. Material for sequencing was PBMCs. The chain employs TRBV6-6 and TRBJ1-1; matching of 5 bases hints at TRBD1 as the D gene. The sequence derives from a woman aged 18 to 55 in good health. The CDR3 protein is CASTPSSGALRAFF. The DNA sequence is TGTGCCAGCACCCCCAGCTCTGGGGCCCTGAGAGCTTTCTTT.